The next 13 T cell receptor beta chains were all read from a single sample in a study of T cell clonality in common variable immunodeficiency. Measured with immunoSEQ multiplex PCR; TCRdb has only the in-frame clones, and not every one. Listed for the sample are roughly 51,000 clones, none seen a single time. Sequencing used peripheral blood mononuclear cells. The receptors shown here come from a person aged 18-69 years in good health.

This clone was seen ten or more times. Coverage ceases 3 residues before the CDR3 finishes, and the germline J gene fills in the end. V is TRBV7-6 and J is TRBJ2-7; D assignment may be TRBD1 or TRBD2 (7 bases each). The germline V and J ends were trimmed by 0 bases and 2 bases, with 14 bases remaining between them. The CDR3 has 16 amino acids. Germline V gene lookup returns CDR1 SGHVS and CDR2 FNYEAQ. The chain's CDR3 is CASSLAAGQPTYEQYF. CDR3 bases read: TGTGCCAGCAGCTTAGCAGCGGGACAGCCGACCTACGAG.

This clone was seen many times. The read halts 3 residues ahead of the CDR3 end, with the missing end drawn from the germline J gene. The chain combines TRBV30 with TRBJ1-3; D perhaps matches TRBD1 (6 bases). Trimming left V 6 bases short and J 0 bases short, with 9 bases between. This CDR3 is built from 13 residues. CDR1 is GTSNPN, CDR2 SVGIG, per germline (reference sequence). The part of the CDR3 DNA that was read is TGTGCCTGTTACAGGGCCTCTGGAAACACC. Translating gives CACYRASGNT. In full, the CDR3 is CACYRASGNTIYF.

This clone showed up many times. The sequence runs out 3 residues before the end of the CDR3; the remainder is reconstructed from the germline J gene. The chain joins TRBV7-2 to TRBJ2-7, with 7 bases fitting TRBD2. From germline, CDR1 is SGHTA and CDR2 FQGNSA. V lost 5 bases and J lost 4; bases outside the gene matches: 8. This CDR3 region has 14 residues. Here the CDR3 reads CASSPTTSSYEQYF. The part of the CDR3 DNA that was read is TGTGCCAGCAGCCCCACGACTAGCAGTTACGAG.

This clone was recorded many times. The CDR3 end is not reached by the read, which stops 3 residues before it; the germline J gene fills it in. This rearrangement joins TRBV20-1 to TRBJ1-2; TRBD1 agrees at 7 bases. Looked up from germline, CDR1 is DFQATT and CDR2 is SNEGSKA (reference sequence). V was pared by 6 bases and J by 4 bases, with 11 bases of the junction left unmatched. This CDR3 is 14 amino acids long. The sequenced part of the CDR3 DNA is TGCAGTGCCCACACAGGGGCTGATACCTATGGC. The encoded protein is CSAHTGADTYG. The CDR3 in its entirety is CSAHTGADTYGYTF.

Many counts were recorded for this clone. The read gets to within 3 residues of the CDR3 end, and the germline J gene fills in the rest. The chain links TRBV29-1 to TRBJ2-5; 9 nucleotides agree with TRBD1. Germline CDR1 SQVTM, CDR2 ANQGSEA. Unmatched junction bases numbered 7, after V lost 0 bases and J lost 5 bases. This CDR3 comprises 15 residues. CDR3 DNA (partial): TGCAGCGTTGAAGATCTAGGACAGGGGCCGGAGACC. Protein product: CSVEDLGQGPET. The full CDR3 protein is CSVEDLGQGPETQYF.

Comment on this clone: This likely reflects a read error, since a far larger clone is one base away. CDR3 sequence reads: CASMGVRDSPMNTEAFF. The DNA read from the CDR3 is TGTGCCAGTATGGGAGTCCGGGACAGCCCAATGAACACTGAA. The chain links TRBV19 to TRBJ1-1; 7 bases are shared with TRBD1. The CDR3 extends 3 residues past the end of the read, so its final part is completed from the germline J gene. Germline V gene lookup returns CDR1 LNHDA and CDR2 SQIVND (reference sequence). The J segment lost 0 bases and the V segment lost 7 bases, leaving 14 bases of the junction unmatched. This CDR3 spans 17 amino acids.

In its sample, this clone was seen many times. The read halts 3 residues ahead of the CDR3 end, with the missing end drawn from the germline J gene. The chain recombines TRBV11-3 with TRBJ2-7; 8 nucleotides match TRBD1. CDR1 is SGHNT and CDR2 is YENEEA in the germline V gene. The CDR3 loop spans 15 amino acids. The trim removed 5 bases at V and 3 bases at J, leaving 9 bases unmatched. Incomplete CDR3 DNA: TGTGCCAGCAGCCCGGGAGCAACAGGGGGCTACGAG. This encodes CASSPGATGGYE. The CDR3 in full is CASSPGATGGYEQYF.

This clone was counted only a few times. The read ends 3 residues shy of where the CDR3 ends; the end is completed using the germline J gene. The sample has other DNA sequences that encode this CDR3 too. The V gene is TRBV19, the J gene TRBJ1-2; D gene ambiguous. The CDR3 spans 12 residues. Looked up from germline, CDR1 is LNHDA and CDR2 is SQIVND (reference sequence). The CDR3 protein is CASSRQSNDYTF. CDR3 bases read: TGTGCCAGTAGTCGCCAAAGCAATGAC. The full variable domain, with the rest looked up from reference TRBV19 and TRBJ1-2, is DGGITQSPKYLFRKEGQNVTLSCEQNLNHDAMYWYRQDPGQGLRLIYYSQIVNDFQKGDIAEGYSVSREKKESFPLTVTSAQKNPTAFYLCASSRQSNDYTFGSGTRLTVV.

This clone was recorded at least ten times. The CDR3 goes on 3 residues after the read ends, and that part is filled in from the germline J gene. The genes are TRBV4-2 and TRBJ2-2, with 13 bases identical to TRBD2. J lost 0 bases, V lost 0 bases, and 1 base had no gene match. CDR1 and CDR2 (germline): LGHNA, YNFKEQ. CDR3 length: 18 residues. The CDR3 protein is CASSQELAGGSNTGELFF. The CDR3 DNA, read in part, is TGTGCCAGCAGCCAAGAACTAGCGGGAGGGTCGAACACCGGGGAG.

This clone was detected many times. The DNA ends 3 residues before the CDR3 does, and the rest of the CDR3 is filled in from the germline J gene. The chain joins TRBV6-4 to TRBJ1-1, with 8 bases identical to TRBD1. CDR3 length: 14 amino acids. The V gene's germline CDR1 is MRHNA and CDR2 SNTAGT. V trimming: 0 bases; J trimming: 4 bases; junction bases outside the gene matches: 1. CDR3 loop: CASSDSDRATEAFF. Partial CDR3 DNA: TGTGCCAGCAGTGACTCGGACAGGGCCACTGAA.

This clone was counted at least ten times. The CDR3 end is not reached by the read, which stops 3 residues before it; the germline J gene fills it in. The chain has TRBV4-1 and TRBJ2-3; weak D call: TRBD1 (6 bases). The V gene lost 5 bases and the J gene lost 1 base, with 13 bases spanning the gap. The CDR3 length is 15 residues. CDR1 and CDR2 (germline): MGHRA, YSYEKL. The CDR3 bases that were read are TGCGCCAGCAGCTCAAGCTGGGGGCGCACAGATACG. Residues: CASSSSWGRTDT. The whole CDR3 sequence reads CASSSSWGRTDTQYF.

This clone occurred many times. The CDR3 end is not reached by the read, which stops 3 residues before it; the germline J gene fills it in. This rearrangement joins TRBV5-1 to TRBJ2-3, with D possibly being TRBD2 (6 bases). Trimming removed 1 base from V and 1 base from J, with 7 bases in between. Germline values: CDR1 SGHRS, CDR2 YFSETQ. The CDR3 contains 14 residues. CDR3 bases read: TGCGCCAGCAGCTTGTGGAGGGGCACAGATACG. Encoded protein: CASSLWRGTDT. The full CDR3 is CASSLWRGTDTQYF.

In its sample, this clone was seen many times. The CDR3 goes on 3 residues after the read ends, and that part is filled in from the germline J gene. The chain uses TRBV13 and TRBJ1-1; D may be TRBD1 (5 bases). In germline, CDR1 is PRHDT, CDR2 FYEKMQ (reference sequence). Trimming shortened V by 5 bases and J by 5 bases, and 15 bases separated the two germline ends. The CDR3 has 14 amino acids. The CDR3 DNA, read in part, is TGTGCCAGCAGCGAGGACACCCTGAGGACTGAA. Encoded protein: CASSEDTLRTE. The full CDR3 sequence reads CASSEDTLRTEAFF.